This entry lists 19 T cell receptor beta chains sequenced from one sample in a study of cytomegalovirus exposure and HLA in healthy donors. The PCR contained 60 Vbeta and 13 Jbeta primers. The protocol was immunoSEQ multiplex PCR, while the TCRdb copy is restricted to in-frame clones and leaves out a portion. The sample lists roughly 60,000 clones, less than 85% seen once, with around 5% in the top ten. Input material: PBMCs. These receptors all stem from a woman aged 30 to 39 in good health and CMV-seronegative.

The chain employs TRBV6-5 and TRBJ2-7; TRBD2 matches at 10 bases. The CDR3 has 11 amino acids. The V and J ends lost 8 bases and 5 bases, in that order; junction bases with no gene match: 0. Germline V gene sequence: CDR1 MNHEY, CDR2 SVGAGI. The DNA of the CDR3 is TGTGCCAGCCTAGCGGGAGACGAGCAGTACTTC. Protein product: CASLAGDEQYF.

J is TRBJ2-4 and V is TRBV28; 7 bases are shared with TRBD2. V was clipped by 6 bases and J by 1 base; unmatched bases: 3. Germline V lookup: CDR1 MDHEN, CDR2 SYDVKM. The CDR3 runs 14 residues. The CDR3 sequence: CASSSGGAKNIQYF. The CDR3 region has the DNA TGTGCCAGCAGCTCCGGGGGGGCCAAAAACATTCAGTACTTC.

This clone showed up just a few times. The chain recombines TRBV15 with TRBJ2-2; 8 bases fit TRBD1. CDR3 length: 17 amino acids. After removal of 3 bases from V and 6 bases from J, the junction contained 12 bases not matched to a gene. Looked up from germline, CDR1 is LNHNV and CDR2 is YYDKDF (reference sequence). The CDR3 sequence is CATSSGFGTGIPGELFF. In DNA form, the CDR3 reads TGTGCCACCAGCAGCGGGTTTGGGACAGGAATCCCCGGGGAGCTGTTTTTT.

This rearrangement joins TRBV7-9 to TRBJ2-1; D not certain. CDR1 and CDR2 from the germline V gene are SEHNR and FQNEAQ (reference sequence). CDR3 length equals 17 residues. Trimming shortened V by 1 base and J by 7 bases, and 20 bases separated the two germline ends. The CDR3 DNA reads TGTGCCAGCAGCTTAGAAACCCGAGCGTCCGGAAAGAATGAGCAGTTCTTC. This gives the protein CASSLETRASGKNEQFF.

V is TRBV19 and J is TRBJ1-3, with 7 bases aligning to TRBD1. The CDR3 has 20 amino acids. The germline V gene has CDR1 LNHDA and CDR2 SQIVND (reference sequence). V was clipped by 3 bases and J by 0 bases; unmatched bases: 17. The CDR3 DNA sequence: TGTGCCAGTAGTATCCCCCGGGACAGCCCCTTCTTTTTCTCTGGAAACACCATATATTTT. Translating it yields CASSIPRDSPFFFSGNTIYF.

The chain has TRBV10-3 and TRBJ1-1; 8 bases are a match to TRBD1. CDR1 ENHRY and CDR2 SYGVKD come from the germline V gene. The CDR3 runs to 16 residues. Trimming took 6 bases from V and 3 from J; bases not matched to a gene: 12. The CDR3 sequence: CAIRATDRGGDTEAFF. CDR3 nucleotides: TGTGCCATCAGGGCAACCGACAGGGGAGGGGACACTGAAGCTTTCTTT.

The chain employs TRBV7-9 and TRBJ2-7; 7 bases fit TRBD1. Germline V gene sequence: CDR1 SEHNR, CDR2 FQNEAQ (reference sequence). CDR3 length equals 13 residues. V trimming: 1 base; J trimming: 6 bases; junction bases outside the gene matches: 3. CDR3 in DNA: TGTGCCAGCAGCTTAGGACAGGGCCGCGAGCAGTACGTC. Translation gives CASSLGQGREQYV.

The V call is TRBV7-8, the J call TRBJ2-1, with D maybe TRBD2 (5 bases). Trimming took 0 bases from V and 4 from J, leaving 10 bases between them. Per germline, CDR1 SGHVS and CDR2 FQNEAQ. This CDR3 comprises 15 residues. The CDR3 region is CASSLAGVGYNEQFF. CDR3 DNA: TGTGCCAGCAGCTTAGCGGGAGTTGGGTACAATGAGCAGTTCTTC.

This clone was seen a few times. The chain combines TRBV6-6 with TRBJ1-2; no firm D call. V was trimmed by 5 bases and J by 6 bases, leaving 10 bases between them. This CDR3 is 12 amino acids long. CDR1 and CDR2 (germline): MNHNY, SVGAGI (reference sequence). CDR3 protein: CASSRGPDGYTF. The CDR3 nucleotides are TGTGCCAGCAGTCGTGGTCCGGATGGCTACACCTTC.

The CDR3 DNA is TGTGCCAGCAGCTTGGAATTTAGCCATTCGGGTGGCTACACCTTC. Its protein product is CASSLEFSHSGGYTF. The rearrangement uses TRBV5-4 and TRBJ1-2, with D unclear. The CDR3 has 15 amino acids. CDR1 is SGHNT, CDR2 YYREEE, per germline (reference sequence). The V gene lost 0 bases and the J gene lost 7 bases, with 16 bases spanning the gap. The entire variable domain, with the rest obtained from reference TRBV5-4 and TRBJ1-2, is as follows: ETGVTQSPTHLIKTRGQQVTLRCSSQSGHNTVSWYQQALGQGPQFIFQYYREEENGRGNFPPRFSGLQFPNYSSELNVNALELDDSALYLCASSLEFSHSGGYTFGSGTRLTVV.

The V gene is TRBV14, the J gene TRBJ1-2; 9 bases are a match to TRBD1. V shed 3 bases, J shed 4 bases, and the junction held 3 bases outside the gene matches. CDR3 length: 14 residues. The germline V gene has CDR1 SGHDN and CDR2 FVKESK. CDR3 in amino acids: CASSQDRGGYGYTF. The CDR3 DNA sequence: TGTGCCAGCAGCCAGGACAGGGGCGGCTATGGCTACACCTTC.

V and J are TRBV4-1 and TRBJ2-3, with TRBD1 identical over 8 bases. The CDR3 sequence is 14 residues long. Germline values: CDR1 MGHRA, CDR2 YSYEKL. Losses at the gene ends were 4 bases for V and 8 bases for J; bases not matched to a gene: 8. In DNA form, the CDR3 reads TGCGCCAGCAGCCGACAGGGGCTGGGGGCTACGCAGTATTTT. Encoded protein: CASSRQGLGATQYF.

The chain recombines TRBV7-2 with TRBJ2-5; 8 bases map to TRBD1. Germline loops: CDR1 SGHTA, CDR2 FQGNSA. There are 15 residues in the CDR3. Losses at the gene ends were 1 base for V and 3 bases for J; bases not matched to a gene: 4. CDR3: CASSLVLDREETQYF. The CDR3 region has the DNA TGTGCCAGCAGCTTAGTATTGGACAGGGAAGAGACCCAGTACTTC. The full variable domain, with the rest looked up from reference TRBV7-2 and TRBJ2-5, is GAGVSQSPSNKVTEKGKDVELRCDPISGHTALYWYRQSLGQGLEFLIYFQGNSAPDKSGLPSDRFSAERTGGSVSTLTIQRTQQEDSAVYLCASSLVLDREETQYFGPGTRLLVL.

This clone was observed a single time. At one boundary the junction diverges from the germline segment, which might be a read error. V is TRBV20-1 and J is TRBJ2-3; D is unclear. The germline V gene has CDR1 DFQATT and CDR2 SNEGSKA (reference sequence). This CDR3 is built from 11 residues. This chain's CDR3 is CGAPGTDTQYF. The CDR3 DNA is TGCGGTGCCCCCGGCACAGATACGCAGTATTTT.

V usage is TRBV19 and J usage is TRBJ2-6; D might be TRBD1 (6 bases). Trimming took 9 bases from V and 2 from J, leaving 23 bases between them. The CDR3 consists of 18 residues. Germline V gives CDR1 LNHDA, CDR2 SQIVND (reference sequence). CDR3 region: CASKSLGTRLPGANVLTF. For the CDR3, the DNA is TGTGCCAGCAAATCATTGGGGACACGACTCCCTGGGGCCAACGTCCTGACTTTC.

The chain couples TRBV19 to TRBJ2-4; 8 bases agree with TRBD2. V gave up 7 bases and J gave up 7 bases; unmatched junction bases: 9. This CDR3 is built from 14 residues. The germline gives CDR1 LNHDA, CDR2 SQIVND (reference sequence). CDR3 protein: CASTEAGDVNIQYF. The CDR3 region has the DNA TGTGCCAGTACCGAAGCGGGAGACGTGAACATTCAGTACTTC. Full variable domain (remainder filled in from reference TRBV19 and TRBJ2-4): DGGITQSPKYLFRKEGQNVTLSCEQNLNHDAMYWYRQDPGQGLRLIYYSQIVNDFQKGDIAEGYSVSREKKESFPLTVTSAQKNPTAFYLCASTEAGDVNIQYFGAGTRLSVL.

The genes are TRBV6-6 and TRBJ1-1, with TRBD1 matching 7 bases. CDR3 length: 16 residues. With V trimmed by 8 bases and J by 3 bases, 15 bases remained unmatched. Germline CDR1 and CDR2: MNHNY and SVGAGI (reference sequence). CDR3 protein: CASVSPYGTAYTEAFF. CDR3 in DNA: TGTGCCAGCGTATCACCCTACGGGACAGCCTACACTGAAGCTTTCTTT.

This rearrangement joins TRBV11-2 to TRBJ2-7; D gene unclear. The CDR3 extends over 14 amino acids. V gave up 0 bases and J gave up 4 bases, with 10 bases separating them. Germline V gives CDR1 SGHAT, CDR2 FQNNGV. CDR3 sequence reads: CASSLDLGDYEQYF. Written as DNA, the CDR3 is TGTGCCAGCAGCTTAGATCTAGGAGATTACGAGCAGTACTTC.

The chain joins TRBV10-3 to TRBJ1-5, with 9 nucleotides matching TRBD1. After removal of 2 bases from V and 6 bases from J, the junction contained 2 bases not matched to a gene. This CDR3 is built from 14 residues. CDR1 and CDR2 from the germline V gene are ENHRY and SYGVKD. Here the CDR3 reads CAISETGGLQPQHF. The CDR3, as DNA: TGTGCCATCAGTGAGACAGGGGGCCTTCAGCCCCAGCATTTT.